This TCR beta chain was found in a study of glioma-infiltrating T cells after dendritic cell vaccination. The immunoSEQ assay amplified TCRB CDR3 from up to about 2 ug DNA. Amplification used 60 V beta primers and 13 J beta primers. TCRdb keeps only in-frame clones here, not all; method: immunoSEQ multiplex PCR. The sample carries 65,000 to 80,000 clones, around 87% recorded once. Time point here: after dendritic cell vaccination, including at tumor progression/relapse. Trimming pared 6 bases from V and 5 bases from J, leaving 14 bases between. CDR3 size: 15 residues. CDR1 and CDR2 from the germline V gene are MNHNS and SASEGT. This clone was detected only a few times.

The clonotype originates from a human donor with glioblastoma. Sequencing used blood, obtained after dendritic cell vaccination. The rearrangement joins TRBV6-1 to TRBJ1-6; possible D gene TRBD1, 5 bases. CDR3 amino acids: CASRGWGVDNSPLHF. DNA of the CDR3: TGTGCCAGCAGAGGTTGGGGGGTTGATAATTCACCCCTCCACTTT.